The source of this T cell receptor (beta chain) is a study of cytomegalovirus exposure and HLA in healthy donors. Findings and caveats of the study: Listed as cytomegalovirus-associated were 150 to 200 TCR beta chains. The tendency of first-cohort TCR clusters to co-occur in the 100 to 150 validation repertoires emerged from a later analysis. Three chains linked to CMV were shown in vitro to be specific for CMV antigens.

Using immunoSEQ multiplex PCR, the repertoire was profiled, and TCRdb retains in-frame clones only, with some absent. Counted here are approximately 46,000 clones, 85% to 95% occurring once; the ten biggest clones make up more than 1.4%. The V end lost 0 bases, the J end lost 11 bases, and 13 bases lay between the germline ends. The CDR3 loop spans 13 amino acids. The germline CDR1 and CDR2 sequences are WSHSY and SAAADI. Worth noting for this clone: The antigen is not known.

The sequence was collected from a young man in good health and CMV-seronegative. The sequencing input was PBMCs. This chain joins TRBV10-2 and TRBJ1-1; perhaps TRBD1 as D (6 bases). The CDR3 coding sequence is TGCGCCAGCAGTGAGTCCACGAGGGGGAAGGCTTTCTTT. Residues: CASSESTRGKAFF.